The next 20 T cell receptor beta chains were all read from a single sample in a study of blood T cell repertoires in COVID-19. The repertoire was sequenced with immunoSEQ multiplex PCR; TCRdb's copy has only in-frame clones and lacks some. The repertoire holds roughly 97,000 clones, with about 80% as singletons. Sequenced material: peripheral blood. Receptors were obtained from an older man with acute or convalescent COVID-19.

The J gene is TRBJ2-1, the V gene TRBV11-3; TRBD2 agrees at 8 bases. V trimming: 5 bases; J trimming: 7 bases; junction bases outside the gene matches: 10. There are 15 residues in the CDR3. Germline lookup yields CDR1 SGHNT and CDR2 YENEEA. CDR3: CASSLSSGNWNEQFF. The CDR3 bases are TGTGCCAGCAGCCTTAGTAGCGGGAACTGGAATGAGCAGTTCTTC.

This chain connects TRBV5-5 to TRBJ1-2; possible D gene TRBD1, 6 bases. The germline V and J ends were trimmed by 0 bases and 8 bases, with 8 bases remaining between them. CDR3 length equals 12 residues. Germline V lookup: CDR1 SGHKS, CDR2 YYEKEE (reference sequence). Here the CDR3 reads CASSLADRGYTF. CDR3 nucleotide sequence: TGTGCCAGCAGCTTGGCGGACAGAGGCTACACCTTC.

This chain links TRBV5-1 with TRBJ1-1; 8 nucleotides line up with TRBD1. Losses at the gene ends were 5 bases for V and 2 bases for J; bases not matched to a gene: 8. In germline, CDR1 is SGHRS, CDR2 YFSETQ. CDR3 length: 15 residues. CDR3 sequence (DNA): TGCGCCAGCAGTCCCGGACAGGGACGCAACACTGAAGCTTTCTTT. It specifies CASSPGQGRNTEAFF.

The chain uses TRBV7-3 and TRBJ2-2; a possible D gene is TRBD2 (7 bases). Trimming cost V 8 bases and J 1 base, with 14 bases left between them. Germline-derived CDR1 and CDR2 are SGHTA and FQGTGA. The CDR3 consists of 15 residues. This CDR3 is CASANGGRNTGELFF. The CDR3, as DNA: TGTGCCAGCGCGAACGGGGGGCGGAACACCGGGGAGCTGTTTTTT. Full variable domain (remainder filled in from reference TRBV7-3 and TRBJ2-2): GAGVSQTPSNKVTEKGKYVELRCDPISGHTALYWYRQSLGQGPEFLIYFQGTGAADDSGLPNDRFFAVRPEGSVSTLKIQRTERGDSAVYLCASANGGRNTGELFFGEGSRLTVL.

Remarks on this clone: The same CDR3 also results from other DNA sequences found in this sample. V gene TRBV6-5 combines with J gene TRBJ1-5; D is unresolved. The CDR3 has 13 residues. CDR1 and CDR2 from the germline V gene are MNHEY and SVGAGI. Trimming took 6 bases from V and 0 from J, leaving 6 bases between them. This CDR3 reads CASRLYSNQPQHF. The CDR3 DNA follows: TGTGCCAGCAGACTTTATAGCAATCAGCCCCAGCATTTT.

V usage is TRBV5-8 and J usage is TRBJ1-4, with TRBD1 identical over 9 bases. The J segment lost 4 bases and the V segment lost 4 bases, leaving 5 bases of the junction unmatched. CDR1 is SGHTS, CDR2 YDEGEE, per germline. The CDR3 consists of 15 residues. The CDR3 DNA follows: TGTGCCAGCAGCCAGGGGACAGGGTTTAATGAAAAACTGTTTTTT. Protein product: CASSQGTGFNEKLFF.

This chain joins TRBV28 and TRBJ2-1; D is ambiguous. CDR1 is MDHEN, CDR2 SYDVKM, per germline. V lost 1 base and J 4 bases, leaving 8 bases between the germline ends. This CDR3 has 14 residues. The DNA of the CDR3 is TGTGCCAGCAGTTTATCGCCGGAGTACAATGAGCAGTTCTTC. The encoded protein is CASSLSPEYNEQFF.

The V gene is TRBV30, the J gene TRBJ2-5, with 7 bases aligning to TRBD2. Germline CDR1 is GTSNPN and CDR2 is SVGIG (reference sequence). Losses at the gene ends were 3 bases for V and 2 bases for J; bases not matched to a gene: 3. The CDR3 spans 13 residues. The CDR3 coding sequence is TGTGCCTGGAGCGGGGGGTCTCAAGAGACCCAGTACTTC. This sequence encodes CAWSGGSQETQYF.

The genes are TRBV4-2 and TRBJ2-2; the match to TRBD2 covers 7 bases. With 4 bases clipped from V and 8 bases from J, the junction kept 13 bases outside the gene matches. Per germline, CDR1 LGHNA and CDR2 YNFKEQ. This CDR3 is 16 amino acids long. Here the CDR3 DNA reads TGTGCCAGCAGCCTCGAGCGGGGTCTAGTGCAGGGGGAGCTGTTTTTT. Encoded protein: CASSLERGLVQGELFF.

This clone showed up just a few times. V and J are TRBV2 and TRBJ2-7, with TRBD1 identical over 7 bases. The J segment lost 2 bases and the V segment lost 7 bases, leaving 5 bases of the junction unmatched. This CDR3 has 13 residues. CDR1 and CDR2 from the germline V gene are SNHLY and FYNNEI. CDR3 amino acids: CASTRQGPYEQYF. CDR3 bases: TGTGCCAGCACAAGACAGGGCCCCTACGAGCAGTACTTC. Looking up the rest from reference TRBV2 and TRBJ2-7 gives the full variable domain: EPEVTQTPSHQVTQMGQEVILRCVPISNHLYFYWYRQILGQKVEFLVSFYNNEISEKSEIFDDQFSVERPDGSNFTLKIRSTKLEDSAMYFCASTRQGPYEQYFGPGTRLTVT.

V usage is TRBV7-2 and J usage is TRBJ2-1; D is possibly TRBD2 (5 bases). Per the germline V gene, CDR1 is SGHTA and CDR2 is FQGNSA. This CDR3 is 14 amino acids long. The V gene lost 3 bases and the J gene lost 9 bases, with 15 bases spanning the gap. The CDR3 DNA reads TGTGCCAGCAGCTTTGGTCCGGGAAGTGGTGAGCAGTTCTTC. The encoded protein is CASSFGPGSGEQFF.

This rearrangement joins TRBV10-3 to TRBJ2-1; possible D gene TRBD1, 6 bases. The germline V gene has CDR1 ENHRY and CDR2 SYGVKD. V dropped 7 bases and J dropped 3 bases, with 10 bases sitting between them. The CDR3 has 13 amino acids. CDR3 coding DNA: TGTGCCATCAAACAGGGAGTCTACAATGAGCAGTTCTTC. Its translation is CAIKQGVYNEQFF.

This sequence joins TRBV6-5 and TRBJ1-6, with D possibly TRBD1 on 5 matching bases. Trimming stripped 7 bases from V and 7 bases from J, with 8 bases between. CDR1 is MNHEY, CDR2 SVGAGI, per germline. The CDR3 extends over 12 amino acids. The CDR3, as DNA: TGTGCCAGCAAGAGACAGAATTCACCCCTCCACTTT. Translating it yields CASKRQNSPLHF.

The chain carries TRBV7-2 and TRBJ1-2; D gene ambiguous. V dropped 4 bases and J dropped 8 bases, with 14 bases sitting between them. Germline CDR1 SGHTA, CDR2 FQGNSA. The CDR3 runs to 13 residues. CDR3 in DNA: TGTGCCAGCAGCTCCGTCGGGGTCGCCGGCTACACCTTC. Encoded protein: CASSSVGVAGYTF. The whole variable domain, filled in from reference TRBV7-2 and TRBJ1-2, reads GAGVSQSPSNKVTEKGKDVELRCDPISGHTALYWYRQSLGQGLEFLIYFQGNSAPDKSGLPSDRFSAERTGGSVSTLTIQRTQQEDSAVYLCASSSVGVAGYTFGSGTRLTVV.

The chain employs TRBV5-1 and TRBJ1-1, with a tentative D call TRBD1 (6 bases). Germline V lookup: CDR1 SGHRS, CDR2 YFSETQ. Trimming took 0 bases from V and 7 from J, leaving 10 bases between them. The CDR3 runs to 13 residues. DNA for the CDR3: TGCGCCAGCAGCTTGGACAGGGTCGGTGAAGCTTTCTTT. Translation gives CASSLDRVGEAFF.

CDR3: CASSFRTGTTGNTIYF. Written as DNA, the CDR3 is TGTGCCAGCAGTTTCCGGACAGGGACGACTGGAAACACCATATATTTT. The chain joins TRBV6-2 or TRBV6-3 to TRBJ1-3, with TRBD1 identical over 8 bases. Germline V gene data show CDR1 as MNHEY and CDR2 as SVGEGT. The length of the CDR3 is 16 residues. The junction had 7 bases not matched to a gene; V was cut back by 4 bases and J by 2 bases.

The sample holds a few counts of this clone. The genes are TRBV10-1 and TRBJ2-1; D may be TRBD2 (7 bases). Germline-derived CDR1 and CDR2 are WNHNN and SYGVQD (reference sequence). CDR3 length: 15 amino acids. Trimming pared 3 bases from V and 4 bases from J, leaving 13 bases between. DNA of the CDR3: TGCGCCAGCAGTGAAGGGGGGGGACCATACAATGAGCAGTTCTTC. Amino acids: CASSEGGGPYNEQFF.

This chain uses TRBV3-1 (or the pseudogene TRBV3-2) with TRBJ1-3; D is unclear. CDR3 length equals 16 residues. Germline CDR1 is LGHDT and CDR2 is YNNKEL (reference sequence). Trimming removed 1 base at V and 3 bases at J, with 13 bases between. The CDR3 protein is CASSQVGVRGGNTIYF. The DNA for the CDR3 is TGTGCCAGCAGCCAAGTTGGAGTCCGGGGTGGAAACACCATATATTTT.

This rearrangement joins TRBV7-9 to TRBJ1-3; D perhaps matches TRBD1 (5 bases). The germline CDR1 and CDR2 sequences are SEHNR and FQNEAQ (reference sequence). The CDR3 is made up of 14 amino acids. V gave up 5 bases and J gave up 2 bases, with 10 bases separating them. CDR3 in amino acids: CASSPTGAGNTIYF. In DNA form, the CDR3 reads TGTGCCAGCAGCCCTACAGGAGCTGGAAACACCATATATTTT.

The chain couples TRBV7-9 to TRBJ1-1, with D uncertain. Trimming left V 2 bases short and J 4 bases short, with 8 bases between. The CDR3 spans 13 residues. Germline V lookup: CDR1 SEHNR, CDR2 FQNEAQ (reference sequence). This CDR3 reads CASSLLSVTEAFF. The CDR3 DNA sequence: TGTGCCAGCAGCTTACTTTCAGTCACTGAAGCTTTCTTT.